The 12 T cell receptor beta chains below come from one sample, sequenced in a study of blood T cell repertoires in COVID-19. TCRdb's copy holds only in-frame clones and misses some; the assay was immunoSEQ multiplex PCR. The repertoire consists of 150,000 to 200,000 clones, with about 81% occurring once and the leading ten covering around a fifth. Sequencing was done on a sample of peripheral blood. The source of these receptors is a woman of 80 years or more with acute or convalescent COVID-19.

The chain links TRBV6-6 to TRBJ2-5; 9 positions match TRBD1. With 5 bases clipped from V and 5 bases from J, the junction kept 12 bases outside the gene matches. In germline, CDR1 is MNHNY, CDR2 SVGAGI (reference sequence). The CDR3 runs 16 residues. This CDR3 is CASSTPKGQGRETQYF. CDR3 DNA: TGTGCCAGCAGTACCCCCAAGGGACAGGGTCGGGAGACCCAGTACTTC.

J is TRBJ2-5 and V is TRBV7-6, with TRBD2 matching 8 bases. With V trimmed by 2 bases and J by 5 bases, 16 bases remained unmatched. This CDR3 has 18 amino acids. Germline values: CDR1 SGHVS, CDR2 FNYEAQ. The CDR3 sequence is CASSLRSGRGGRWETQYF. The DNA for the CDR3 is TGTGCCAGCAGCTTACGCTCTGGTCGCGGGGGGAGGTGGGAGACCCAGTACTTC.

Comments on this clone: An end of the junction does not agree with germline; a read error may underlie this. The rearrangement uses TRBV11-2 and TRBJ1-2; 7 nucleotides agree with TRBD1. Germline CDR1 and CDR2: SGHAT and FQNNGV. This CDR3 contains 15 residues. The CDR3 is CASSVDRVTNYGYTF. CDR3 DNA sequence: TGTGCCAGCAGCGTAGACAGGGTTACTAACTATGGCTACACCTTC.

CDR3 in amino acids: CASAAGTVAGELFF. The DNA for the CDR3 is TGTGCCAGCGCCGCAGGGACAGTCGCCGGGGAGCTGTTTTTT. This chain connects TRBV2 to TRBJ2-2, with 7 bases that match TRBD1. The V and J ends lost 8 bases and 6 bases, in that order; junction bases with no gene match: 9. Germline loops: CDR1 SNHLY, CDR2 FYNNEI. The CDR3 runs 14 residues.

This chain uses TRBV18 with TRBJ1-1; D remains ambiguous. V was cut by 3 bases and J by 4 bases, with 12 bases left in between. This CDR3 has 14 amino acids. The V gene's germline CDR1 is KGHSH and CDR2 LQKENI. The CDR3 loop is CASSPLQLTTEAFF. As DNA, the CDR3 is TGTGCCAGCTCACCTTTACAGCTTACCACTGAAGCTTTCTTT.

In the case of this clone: This may come from a read error, since a much larger clone is one base off. The chain has TRBV4-1 and TRBJ2-1, with 7 bases lining up with TRBD1. Per the germline V gene, CDR1 is MGHRA and CDR2 is YSYEKL. V lost 3 bases and J lost 8; bases outside the gene matches: 13. This CDR3 spans 16 amino acids. The CDR3: CASSHVGVRQGHEQFF. The CDR3, as DNA: TGCGCCAGCAGCCACGTGGGTGTTCGACAGGGCCATGAGCAGTTCTTC.

The chain carries TRBV6-1 and TRBJ1-5, with D unclear. Germline CDR1 and CDR2: MNHNS and SASEGT. The CDR3 consists of 16 residues. V was shortened by 0 bases and J by 7 bases, with 16 bases between the two germline ends. The CDR3 bases are TGTGCCAGCAGTGAAGCGCGTACGAGGGTCGGGCAGCCCCAGCATTTT. Translated, it gives CASSEARTRVGQPQHF.

The CDR3 sequence: CATSRDRRRSNQPQHF. CDR3 DNA: TGTGCCACCAGCAGAGATCGGAGGCGTAGCAATCAGCCCCAGCATTTT. The rearrangement links TRBV15 to TRBJ1-5; unclear D gene. This CDR3 has 16 residues. V lost 0 bases and J lost 0, with 9 bases in between. Germline lookup yields CDR1 LNHNV and CDR2 YYDKDF (reference sequence).

This chain joins TRBV9 and TRBJ2-3; 11 bases fit TRBD2. V lost 0 bases to trimming and J lost 6 bases; unmatched junction nucleotides: 9. CDR3 length: 17 amino acids. The V gene's germline CDR1 is SGDLS and CDR2 YYNGEE. CDR3 in amino acids: CASSVDLAGGLRDTQYF. DNA for the CDR3: TGTGCCAGCAGCGTAGATTTAGCGGGGGGGCTCAGGGATACGCAGTATTTT.

The chain employs TRBV3-1 (or the pseudogene TRBV3-2) and TRBJ2-2; 8 bases are shared with TRBD1. CDR1 is LGHDT, CDR2 YNNKEL, per germline (reference sequence). Unmatched junction bases numbered 5, after V lost 4 bases and J lost 4 bases. The CDR3 covers 15 residues. CDR3 sequence (DNA): TGTGCCAGCAGCCCGAGACAGGGGAGCACCGGGGAGCTGTTTTTT. Its protein product is CASSPRQGSTGELFF.

The chain uses TRBV18 and TRBJ1-3, with D unclear. Germline V lookup: CDR1 KGHSH, CDR2 LQKENI. V lost 3 bases and J 1 base, leaving 16 bases between the germline ends. The CDR3 contains 17 residues. CDR3 in amino acids: CASSPLATGFSGNTIYF. The CDR3 region has the DNA TGTGCCAGCTCACCTCTTGCGACGGGGTTTTCTGGAAACACCATATATTTT.

The chain carries TRBV10-2 and TRBJ2-2, with TRBD2 identical over 10 bases. This CDR3 has 15 amino acids. Germline V CDR1 and CDR2: WSHSY, SAAADI. V was clipped by 6 bases and J by 4 bases; unmatched bases: 5. The CDR3, as DNA: TGCGCCAGCAGAGCGGGAGGGCCATCCACCGGGGAGCTGTTTTTT. As protein: CASRAGGPSTGELFF.